Listed below are T cell receptor beta chains from one sample, sequenced in a study of regulatory T cells in long-lasting Graves disease. From the multiplex PCR reads, TCRdb called clonotypes with MiXCR, one entry per CDR3 protein. Here the sample spans 360,000 or so distinct CDR3 sequences, 20% to 25% being singletons. The material sequenced was peripheral blood mononuclear cells (PBMCs), taken when the disease was refractory, from a patient treated with antithyroid drugs. Receptors were obtained from a middle-aged woman with Graves disease. Both conserved end residues are part of each CDR3. D genes are given only for firm matches. Some rows mark clone size as missing; the rest say once, few, many or name a class of expanded clone.

J,size,V,D,CDR3,DNA
TRBJ1-4,many,TRBV28,-,CASSLVGDNEKLFF,TGTGCCAGCAGTTTAGTCGGGGATAATGAAAAACTGTTTTTT
TRBJ2-3,few,TRBV28,TRBD1,CASRVRGRSTDTQYF,TGTGCCAGCAGAGTAAGGGGGCGTAGCACAGATACGCAGTATTTT
TRBJ2-5,-,TRBV9,-,CASSVSRSETQYF,TGTGCCAGCAGCGTAAGTCGAAGCGAGACCCAGTACTTC
TRBJ2-5,many,TRBV11-2,TRBD2,CASRGLAEETQYF,TGTGCCAGCAGGGGACTAGCGGAAGAGACCCAGTACTTC
TRBJ1-6,many,TRBV2,-,CASSLRLSNSPLHF,TGTGCCAGCAGTCTCCGGTTATCCAATTCACCCCTCCACTTT
TRBJ1-6,many,TRBV28,-,CASSLSDEVSPLHF,TGTGCCAGCAGTCTCTCGGACGAGGTGTCACCCCTCCACTTT
TRBJ2-3,-,TRBV19,-,CASSIYKTSTDTQYF,TGTGCCAGTAGTATTTACAAGACTAGCACAGATACGCAGTATTTT
TRBJ2-7,many,TRBV28,TRBD2,CASSTVRTSGRDGSYEQYF,TGTGCCAGCAGTACCGTTAGGACTAGCGGGAGAGACGGCTCCTACGAGCAGTACTTC
TRBJ2-6,-,TRBV30,-,CAWSVPSGANVLTF,TGTGCCTGGAGTGTACCCTCTGGGGCCAACGTCCTGACTTTC
TRBJ2-7,few,TRBV6-1,TRBD1,CASSPGTGRIYEQYF,TGTGCCAGCAGTCCCGGGACAGGGCGTATCTACGAGCAGTACTTC
TRBJ2-4,many,TRBV6-1,TRBD2,CASSTGLAGGWSIQYF,TGTGCCAGCAGTACGGGACTAGCGGGAGGCTGGAGCATTCAGTACTTC